This note documents a single T cell receptor beta chain sequence. The antigen is undetermined. Using a J-beta primer mix together with a sample-barcoded 5' primer, a second PCR was run for roughly 7 to 11 cycles. TCRdb re-analysed the 5' RACE reads in MiXCR, keeping a single row per CDR3 protein. This sample has about 600,000 distinct CDR3 sequences; 47% occur once, and the top ten carry around 25%. The sample belongs to a study of blood T cells in healthy people across ages. The study's findings and limits: With donor CMV status unknown, expanded clonotype changes were possibly confounded.

CDR1 and CDR2 from the germline V gene are MDHEN and SYDVKM. The CDR3 totals 15 residues. The J segment lost 3 bases and the V segment lost 3 bases, leaving 8 bases of the junction unmatched. V usage is TRBV28 and J usage is TRBJ2-7; TRBD1 matches 7 bases. Sample: blood. This clonotype was obtained from a man older than 75 in good health. The CDR3 here is CASSFPGQAIYEQYF. In DNA form, the CDR3 reads TGTGCCAGCAGTTTCCCCGGACAGGCAATCTACGAGCAGTACTTC.